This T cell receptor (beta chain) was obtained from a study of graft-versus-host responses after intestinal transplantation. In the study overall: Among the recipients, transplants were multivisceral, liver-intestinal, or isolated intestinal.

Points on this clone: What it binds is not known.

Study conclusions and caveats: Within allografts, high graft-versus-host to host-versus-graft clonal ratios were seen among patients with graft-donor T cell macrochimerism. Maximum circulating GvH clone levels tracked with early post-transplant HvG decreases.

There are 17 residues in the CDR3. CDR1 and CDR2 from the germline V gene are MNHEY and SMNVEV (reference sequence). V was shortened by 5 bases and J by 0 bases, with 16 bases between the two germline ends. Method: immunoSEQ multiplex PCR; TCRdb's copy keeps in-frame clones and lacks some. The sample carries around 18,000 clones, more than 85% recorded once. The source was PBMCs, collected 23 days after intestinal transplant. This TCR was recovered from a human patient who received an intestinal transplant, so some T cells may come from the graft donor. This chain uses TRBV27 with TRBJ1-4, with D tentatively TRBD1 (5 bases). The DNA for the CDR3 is TGTGCCAGCAGTCCCTGGGGGGGACCTGCAACTAATGAAAAACTGTTTTTT. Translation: CASSPWGGPATNEKLFF.